The subject of this entry is one TCR beta chain. Its antigen remains unknown. This entry comes from a study of shared clonotypes between healthy human individuals. The wider study: Used for every donor were three CD4 naive, three CD4 memory, two CD8 naive and one CD8 memory plate.

Study-level results: The naive CD4 repertoires of a handful of donors were compared, and approximately 4.7% of clonotypes were shared. Compared with clonotypes that all four donors shared, non-shared clonotypes had lower generation probabilities. An effect of sequencing depth on clonotype sharing among donors was expected.

It was CD45RO-negative cells, positively selected for CCR7, that made up naive CD8 cells, with terminally differentiated effector memory CD45RA+ cells excluded. The CDR3 consists of 16 residues. Per germline, CDR1 SGHTA and CDR2 FQGNSA. The V and J ends lost 0 bases and 2 bases respectively, with 11 bases between them. The assay was immunoSEQ multiplex PCR, and TCRdb's table has in-frame clones only and misses some. The table shows roughly 2,000,000 clones, with roughly 94% occurring only once. Material: naive CD8+ T cells sorted from blood. This TCR was recovered from a man aged 18 to 30 in good health. The V and J genes are TRBV7-2 and TRBJ2-1; the D is unclear. The CDR3, as DNA: TGTGCCAGCAGCTTAGCGCTGCTAGTGGCCTACAATGAGCAGTTCTTC. It translates to CASSLALLVAYNEQFF.